A selection of T cell receptor beta chains follows, all from one sample in a study of T cells expressing NK-cell markers. TCRdb re-called the 5' RACE reads; every CDR3 protein appears as one record, without DNA. Its clone listing holds 440,000 or so distinct CDR3 sequences. Material: blood T cells: a sorted CD56 or NKG2C T cell subset, CD4+ or CD8+ T cells, or bulk PBMC T cells (not recorded which). All receptors derive from a woman between 18 and 70 years old in good health. The CDR3 runs from the conserved cysteine through the conserved F or W.

TRBV18	TRBJ2-3	CASSPPTDSSGSTDTQYF
TRBV20-1	TRBJ1-1	CSGDRDLHRDTEAFF
TRBV29-1	TRBJ2-7	CSVGTQPTYEQYF
TRBV5-1	TRBJ2-1	CASTGSQYEQFF
TRBV9	TRBJ1-6	CASSVGYGADNSPLHF
TRBV4-2	TRBJ1-5	CASRWTGGGQPQHF
TRBV9	TRBJ2-1	CASSVDGLTIEQFF
TRBV29-1	TRBJ1-2	CSVRDSDLKDGYTF
TRBV7-9	TRBJ2-1	CASSKPTSEWDNEQFF
TRBV20-1	TRBJ2-5	CSARDSGGRALETQYF
TRBV12-3/TRBV12-4	TRBJ2-1	CASSLGGMNEQFF
TRBV9	TRBJ2-5	CASSAAGLAGAETQYF
TRBV7-6	TRBJ2-1	CASSLVGRGEQFF
TRBV12-3/TRBV12-4	TRBJ2-1	CASSSRGEQFF
TRBV14	TRBJ2-3	CASSRGSTQYF
TRBV28	TRBJ2-7	CASSFSSGSEEQYF
TRBV4-3	TRBJ2-2	CASSQVGGGAGELFF
TRBV7-2	TRBJ1-1	CASSLMNGGTEAFF
TRBV30	TRBJ2-7	CASTVTGNEQYF
TRBV29-1	TRBJ1-1	CSVGGGGNTEAFF
TRBV4-2	TRBJ1-6	CASSLEPGQGADSPLHF
TRBV4-2	TRBJ2-5	CASRAPQEETQYF
TRBV20-1	TRBJ2-7	CSARDPRGYEQYF
TRBV25-1	TRBJ1-3	CASSAGTGGLNTIYF
TRBV7-2	TRBJ2-1	CASSLGWSSRYNEQFF
TRBV20-1	TRBJ2-1	CSAPNHRYSYNEQFF
TRBV5-1	TRBJ2-1	CASSLADRSYNEQFF
TRBV6-1	TRBJ2-3	CASSWGADTQYF
TRBV20-1	TRBJ2-1	CSAGSVSGLHYNEQFF
TRBV6-1	TRBJ1-1	CASSASEIEAFF
TRBV3-1	TRBJ2-2	CASSQVGIRPGELFF
TRBV7-2	TRBJ1-1	CASSPILRGEAFF
TRBV6-5	TRBJ1-3	CASSYIPGAGNTIYF
TRBV6-1	TRBJ2-3	CASSGTGGTDTQYF
TRBV28	TRBJ2-7	CASSSPGLANYEQYF
TRBV7-1	TRBJ2-1	CASSPAGTSGKLGINEQFF
TRBV23-1	TRBJ2-1	CAIPGSSEQFF
TRBV5-1	TRBJ2-3	CASSGLEATGGPRVVADTQYF
TRBV28	TRBJ2-5	CASSLRTQETQYF
TRBV20-1	TRBJ2-5	CSASPLAGGPSGETQYF
TRBV2	TRBJ2-1	CASPPGAGGLNEQFF
TRBV7-6	TRBJ2-5	CASRRLARQETQYF
TRBV4-3	TRBJ2-2	CASSQGTLIFGTGELFF
TRBV5-1	TRBJ1-1	CASSLGTGAWGAFF
TRBV15	TRBJ2-7	CATSNRDRLYEQYF
TRBV6-5	TRBJ2-2	CASSYSKSNTGELFF
TRBV20-1	TRBJ1-5	CSARGGVLNQPQHF
TRBV18	TRBJ2-3	CASSPSAGSEDTQYF
TRBV19	TRBJ2-7	CASSVRSGTGSYEQYF
TRBV25-1	TRBJ1-1	CASSESVTPGTEAFF
TRBV20-1	TRBJ1-6	CSAREGSSYNSPLHF
TRBV9	TRBJ2-7	CASSATPEATKHF
TRBV7-9	TRBJ2-1	CASSLRTSGGYNEQFF
TRBV6-1	TRBJ2-7	CASTQGTSSYEQYF